The subject of this entry is one TCR beta chain. The antigen is not known. The data originate from a study of cytotoxic CD8 clonotypes in ibrutinib-treated CLL. Study context: Overall, about 25 responses were partial and 2 complete; following median around 68 months, roughly 15 patients stayed remitted and approximately 12 progressed.

Repertoires were generated with immunoSEQ multiplex PCR, while TCRdb's copy carries only in-frame clones and drops some. The sample contains approximately 280,000 clones, more than 70% of which appear only once. The CDR3 contains 12 residues. V was clipped by 3 bases and J by 8 bases, with 10 bases between them. The germline V gene encodes CDR1 SGHRS and CDR2 YFSETQ. General study results and limits: Public clonotypes, rarely seen, contracted or held steady on treatment.

The sequences come from PBMCs, collected at disease progression, from a patient treated with ibrutinib. J is TRBJ2-3 and V is TRBV5-1; D gene ambiguous. The clonotype comes from a human donor with chronic lymphocytic leukemia. The CDR3: CASSSPAATQYF. The CDR3 DNA reads as TGCGCCAGCAGCTCTCCGGCCGCTACGCAGTATTTT.